The 32 T cell receptor beta chains below were found in one sample sequenced in a study of blood T cells in healthy people across ages. A second PCR, run for about 7 to 11 cycles, used a sample-barcoded 5' primer plus a J-beta primer mix. TCRdb fed the 5' RACE reads into MiXCR, producing one record per CDR3 protein. The table lists 600,000 or so distinct CDR3 sequences, roughly 48% of them singletons, with around 23% in the top ten. Sequenced sample: blood. The receptors originated from a man older than 75 in good health.

This clonotype was recorded a few times. A much bigger clone sits one base away, suggesting this may be a read error. This chain connects TRBV27 to TRBJ2-1; TRBD2 matches at 11 bases. The DNA end is a closer match to TRBJ2-7, so the J assignment may be wrong. Germline CDR1 is MNHEY and CDR2 is SMNVEV (reference sequence). The CDR3 has 17 residues. Written as DNA, the CDR3 is TGTGCCAGCAGTTTGGAGGCTAGCGGGAGGTATTACAATGAGCAGTACTTC. Its translation is CASSLEASGRYYNEQYF.

This chain uses TRBV11-2 with TRBJ2-4; D ambiguous. Germline V lookup: CDR1 SGHAT, CDR2 FQNNGV. V lost 1 base and J 9 bases, leaving 16 bases between the germline ends. CDR3 length: 15 residues. Here the CDR3 reads CASSLVVQSMGIQYF. CDR3 sequence (DNA): TGTGCCAGCAGCTTAGTTGTCCAGTCTATGGGCATTCAGTACTTC.

The chain employs TRBV7-9 and TRBJ2-7; D possibly corresponds to TRBD1 (5 bases). This CDR3 comprises 15 residues. V was pared by 6 bases and J by 7 bases, with 22 bases between. Germline V CDR1 and CDR2: SEHNR, FQNEAQ (reference sequence). CDR3 coding DNA: TGTGCCAGCAGACCCCCCTCTAGGGGCTACAATGAGCAGTACTTC. This encodes CASRPPSRGYNEQYF.

The genes are TRBV4-3 and TRBJ2-7; 10 bases fit TRBD2. This CDR3 has 15 amino acids. J lost 0 bases, V lost 4 bases, and 3 bases had no gene match. Looked up from germline, CDR1 is LGHNA and CDR2 is YSLEER. CDR3 nucleotide sequence: TGCGCCAGCAGCCGCGGGACTAGCGTCTCCTACGAGCAGTACTTC. It is translated as CASSRGTSVSYEQYF.

This clonotype was observed many times. The chain employs TRBV6-5 and TRBJ1-5, with D perhaps matching TRBD1 (5 bases). This CDR3 spans 14 amino acids. The germline V gene has CDR1 MNHEY and CDR2 SVGAGI. V lost 5 bases and J lost 7, with 15 bases in between. CDR3 residues: CASSSRDLKQPQHF. Written as DNA, the CDR3 is TGTGCCAGCAGTAGTCGGGACCTGAAGCAGCCCCAGCATTTT.

The chain uses TRBV29-1 and TRBJ2-1; no definite D call. Germline CDR1 and CDR2: SQVTM and ANQGSEA. V dropped 4 bases and J dropped 3 bases, with 13 bases sitting between them. This CDR3 has 14 residues. In DNA, the CDR3 is TGCAGCGTTGTAACAGTTCGATACTACAATGAGCAGTTCTTC. This encodes CSVVTVRYYNEQFF.

The chain combines TRBV6-2 or TRBV6-3 with TRBJ2-3; TRBD1 might be the D (5 bases). This CDR3 has 14 amino acids. CDR1 is MNHEY and CDR2 is SVGEGT in the germline V gene. Trimming stripped 2 bases from V and 6 bases from J, with 12 bases between. The CDR3 DNA reads as TGTGCCAGCAGTTACACTCTAGGGGTGGATACGCAGTATTTT. Its translation: CASSYTLGVDTQYF.

This clonotype was counted a few times. This rearrangement joins TRBV2 to TRBJ2-7; TRBD1 is a possible D gene (6 bases). The CDR3 length is 12 residues. V was clipped by 5 bases and J by 3 bases, with 8 bases between them. Germline CDR1 and CDR2: SNHLY and FYNNEI. The CDR3 region has the DNA TGTGCCAGCAGTAGACAGGACTACGAGCAGTACTTC. This codes for CASSRQDYEQYF.

This clonotype was seen only once. The rearrangement uses TRBV3-1 and TRBJ2-4; 8 bases line up with TRBD2. The DNA end is more similar to TRBJ2-7, so the J call may be wrong. Per germline, CDR1 LGHDT and CDR2 YNNKEL (reference sequence). CDR3 length equals 14 residues. The CDR3 spells CASSQGTRGYEQYF. Here the CDR3 DNA reads TGTGCCAGCAGCCAGGGGACTAGAGGCTACGAGCAGTACTTC.

This clonotype has more than one count but fewer than ten. V is TRBV7-6 and J is TRBJ2-2; 9 bases agree with TRBD1. V shed 6 bases and J 5 bases; nucleotides not matched to a gene: 4. CDR3 length equals 14 residues. Germline V gene sequence: CDR1 SGHVS, CDR2 FNYEAQ. The CDR3 spells CASRRTGVTGELFF. The CDR3 DNA sequence: TGTGCCAGCAGACGGACAGGGGTTACCGGGGAGCTGTTTTTT.

The chain couples TRBV5-4 to TRBJ2-5; the match to TRBD2 covers 8 bases. This CDR3 has 23 amino acids. Germline values: CDR1 SGHNT, CDR2 YYREEE (reference sequence). V was clipped by 0 bases and J by 4 bases; unmatched bases: 29. The DNA of the CDR3 is TGTGCCAGCAGCTTGGCGTCCAGGGGAGTAGGTGGAAGCGGGAGCCCCCTGTTAGAGACCCAGTACTTC. This translates into CASSLASRGVGGSGSPLLETQYF.

This chain uses TRBV20-1 with TRBJ2-1, with D hard to call. The J call could be wrong; TRBJ2-7 is a better fit for the DNA end. The germline V gene encodes CDR1 DFQATT and CDR2 SNEGSKA (reference sequence). This CDR3 has 14 amino acids. CDR3 DNA sequence: TGCAGTGCTAGATGGTCGCACAATTACAATGAGCAGTACTTC. This codes for CSARWSHNYNEQYF.

This clonotype was found many times. The J gene is TRBJ2-1, the V gene TRBV6-5; D uncertain. The CDR3 runs to 13 residues. Trimming shortened V by 7 bases and J by 10 bases, and 17 bases separated the two germline ends. Per the germline V gene, CDR1 is MNHEY and CDR2 is SVGAGI. As DNA, the CDR3 is TGTGCCAGCACGTTAGGTGGTGAGACGGAGCAGTTCTTC. Its translation: CASTLGGETEQFF.

The V call is TRBV2, the J call TRBJ1-5; tentatively, D is TRBD1 (5 bases). The V gene's germline CDR1 is SNHLY and CDR2 FYNNEI. This CDR3 region has 13 residues. The V end was cut by 2 bases, the J end by 8 bases, with 10 bases between. This chain's CDR3 is CASSENGGKPQHF. In DNA form, the CDR3 reads TGTGCCAGCAGTGAAAACGGGGGGAAGCCCCAGCATTTT. The variable domain in full, with the rest retrieved from reference TRBV2 and TRBJ1-5, is EPEVTQTPSHQVTQMGQEVILRCVPISNHLYFYWYRQILGQKVEFLVSFYNNEISEKSEIFDDQFSVERPDGSNFTLKIRSTKLEDSAMYFCASSENGGKPQHFGDGTRLSIL.

V gene TRBV5-1 combines with J gene TRBJ2-7; D assignment may be TRBD1 or TRBD2 (5 bases each). The CDR3 runs to 12 residues. The ends were cut back, 4 bases at V and 4 bases at J, with 9 bases in the middle. Germline V CDR1 and CDR2: SGHRS, YFSETQ. CDR3 protein: CASSNEGYEQYF. The CDR3, as DNA: TGCGCCAGCAGCAATGAGGGGTACGAGCAGTACTTC.

This clonotype was counted between two and nine times. A junction boundary mismatches the germline segment, possibly from a read error. V gene TRBV7-9 combines with J gene TRBJ2-7; 8 bases agree with TRBD2. Germline V gene sequence: CDR1 SEHNR, CDR2 FQNEAQ (reference sequence). This CDR3 is built from 13 residues. CDR3 protein: CASSEGQGLDWDF. CDR3 nucleotide sequence: TGTGCCAGCAGCGAGGGGCAGGGACTAGATTGGGACTTC.

The chain has TRBV28 and TRBJ2-3, with 16 bases aligning to TRBD2. Germline CDR1 MDHEN, CDR2 SYDVKM. This CDR3 has 19 amino acids. Trimming removed 5 bases from V and 3 bases from J; junction bases left unmatched: 11. DNA of the CDR3: TGTGCCAGCAGTCCTACGGGACTAGCGGGAGGGCCAATTACAGATACGCAGTATTTT. This codes for CASSPTGLAGGPITDTQYF.

This clonotype was seen a few times. The rearrangement links TRBV10-2 to TRBJ2-3; a possible D gene is TRBD1 (6 bases). There are 14 residues in the CDR3. Trimming took 4 bases from V and 2 from J, leaving 10 bases between them. Germline V gene data show CDR1 as WSHSY and CDR2 as SAAADI. The CDR3 nucleotides are TGCGCCAGCAGTGGAGGGGGTCTCACAGATACGCAGTATTTT. Translated: CASSGGGLTDTQYF.

This clonotype was seen a single time. The chain carries TRBV11-2 and TRBJ2-7; D unresolved. The V gene's germline CDR1 is SGHAT and CDR2 FQNNGV. Trimming removed 5 bases from V and 3 bases from J, with 14 bases in between. The CDR3 extends over 14 amino acids. The CDR3 nucleotides read TGTGCCAGCAGCCCCCATGTAGGGTACTACGAGCAGTACTTC. Amino acids: CASSPHVGYYEQYF.

This clonotype appeared a few times. CDR3 region: CASSKSGGGEQFF. The CDR3 DNA is TGTGCCAGCAGCAAATCAGGTGGGGGTGAGCAGTTCTTC. This chain links TRBV21-1 with TRBJ2-1; TRBD1 was called by the table and not checked on the DNA. TRBV21-1 is a known pseudogene. This CDR3 is 13 amino acids long.

This clonotype was seen a handful of times. V gene TRBV28 combines with J gene TRBJ2-1; the D gene is possibly TRBD2 (5 bases). Trimming cost V 2 bases and J 10 bases, with 9 bases left between them. CDR1 is MDHEN and CDR2 is SYDVKM in the germline V gene. The CDR3 is 12 residues long. The CDR3 loop reads CASSLRVAEQFF. CDR3 in DNA: TGTGCCAGCAGTTTAAGAGTAGCGGAGCAGTTCTTC. Variable domain in full (rest from reference TRBV28 and TRBJ2-1): DVKVTQSSRYLVKRTGEKVFLECVQDMDHENMFWYRQDPGLGLRLIYFSYDVKMKEKGDIPEGYSVSREKKERFSLILESASTNQTSMYLCASSLRVAEQFFGPGTRLTVL.

The J gene is TRBJ2-5, the V gene TRBV6-5; possible D gene TRBD2, 7 bases. This CDR3 spans 15 amino acids. Trimming took 5 bases from V and 3 from J, leaving 16 bases between them. In germline, CDR1 is MNHEY, CDR2 SVGAGI. CDR3 nucleotides: TGTGCCAGCAGTAGTGCGGGAGAGGGGGAAGAGACCCAGTACTTC. Encoded protein: CASSSAGEGEETQYF.

The chain employs TRBV7-2 and TRBJ2-6; a weak D match, TRBD1 (6 bases). This CDR3 is built from 15 residues. V was trimmed by 5 bases and J by 4 bases, leaving 12 bases between them. Germline loops: CDR1 SGHTA, CDR2 FQGNSA. The CDR3 here is CASSVQGTGANVLTF. CDR3 DNA: TGTGCCAGCAGCGTACAGGGAACAGGGGCCAACGTCCTGACTTTC.

Details on this clonotype: The junction does not match germline at one end; this may be a read error. CDR3 residues: CASSTRQDSSYERYF. The CDR3 nucleotides are TGTGCCAGCAGCACCAGACAGGATTCTTCCTACGAGCGGTACTTC. The rearrangement links TRBV9 to TRBJ2-7; maybe TRBD1 (6 bases). There are 15 residues in the CDR3. Germline loops: CDR1 SGDLS, CDR2 YYNGEE.

The V call is TRBV11-1, the J call TRBJ2-1; 14 positions match TRBD2. The ends lost 0 bases at V and 7 bases at J; junction bases unmatched: 5. The CDR3 loop spans 17 amino acids. The germline CDR1 and CDR2 sequences are SGHAT and FQDESV (reference sequence). CDR3 in amino acids: CASSLAGRTSGGNEQFF. The CDR3 region has the DNA TGTGCCAGCAGCTTAGCGGGACGGACTAGCGGGGGGAATGAGCAGTTCTTC.

The V gene is TRBV20-1, the J gene TRBJ2-3, with 8 bases identical to TRBD1. Germline V gene lookup returns CDR1 DFQATT and CDR2 SNEGSKA (reference sequence). The CDR3 extends over 13 amino acids. V gave up 0 bases and J gave up 6 bases; unmatched junction bases: 2. The CDR3: CSARDRGRDTQYF. In DNA, the CDR3 is TGCAGTGCTAGAGACAGGGGGCGTGATACGCAGTATTTT.

This clonotype was detected a few times. V is TRBV7-2 and J is TRBJ2-1; no clear D. CDR1 is SGHTA, CDR2 FQGNSA, per germline. The CDR3 length is 15 residues. Trimming took off 0 bases at V and 0 bases at J, with 6 bases between the two ends. CDR3 loop: CASSLAAASYNEQFF. The DNA of the CDR3 is TGTGCCAGCAGCTTAGCGGCGGCCTCCTACAATGAGCAGTTCTTC. The variable domain in full, with the rest retrieved from reference TRBV7-2 and TRBJ2-1, is GAGVSQSPSNKVTEKGKDVELRCDPISGHTALYWYRQSLGQGLEFLIYFQGNSAPDKSGLPSDRFSAERTGGSVSTLTIQRTQQEDSAVYLCASSLAAASYNEQFFGPGTRLTVL.

This chain uses TRBV20-1 with TRBJ1-5; 7 bases align to TRBD1. The germline CDR1 and CDR2 sequences are DFQATT and SNEGSKA (reference sequence). The CDR3 runs 13 residues. The J segment lost 6 bases and the V segment lost 7 bases, leaving 9 bases of the junction unmatched. In DNA form, the CDR3 reads TGCAGTGGAAAGGGAGACAGGGTTCAGCCCCAGCATTTT. Translation gives CSGKGDRVQPQHF.

The V gene is TRBV2, the J gene TRBJ2-5; 8 bases match TRBD2. Per the germline V gene, CDR1 is SNHLY and CDR2 is FYNNEI. The V gene end was trimmed by 3 bases and the J gene end by 5 bases; junction bases not matched to a gene: 2. The CDR3 consists of 13 residues. The CDR3, as DNA: TGTGCCAGCAGTGAGTCGGGAGGGGAGACCCAGTACTTC. Translation: CASSESGGETQYF.

The rearrangement joins TRBV9 to TRBJ2-1; 8 positions match TRBD2. The better agreement between TRBJ2-7 and the DNA end casts doubt on the J call. The germline gives CDR1 SGDLS, CDR2 YYNGEE. The CDR3 has 15 residues. The CDR3 loop reads CASRTLAETYNEQYF. The CDR3 DNA follows: TGTGCCAGCAGAACACTAGCGGAAACTTACAATGAGCAGTACTTC.

The gene calls are TRBV27 and TRBJ2-7; 10 bases map to TRBD1. V dropped 7 bases and J dropped 0; count of bases not matched to a gene: 6. CDR1 and CDR2 (germline): MNHEY, SMNVEV (reference sequence). This CDR3 contains 15 residues. The CDR3: CASNMTGGYSYEQYF. The CDR3 bases are TGTGCCAGCAATATGACAGGGGGCTACTCCTACGAGCAGTACTTC.

In this sample, this clonotype turned up many times. The chain carries TRBV6-5 and TRBJ1-1; D not certain. This CDR3 comprises 13 residues. The germline gives CDR1 MNHEY, CDR2 SVGAGI. Trimming cost V 0 bases and J 2 bases, with 4 bases left between them. The CDR3 here is CASSYSANTEAFF. Written as DNA, the CDR3 is TGTGCCAGCAGTTACTCAGCCAACACTGAAGCTTTCTTT.